Below, 10 T cell receptor beta chains from the same sample are listed, as sequenced in a study of T cell changes during pregnancy in multiple sclerosis. Libraries were prepared by immunoSEQ multiplex PCR; TCRdb keeps only in-frame clonotypes and omits some of them. The table includes 70,000 to 80,000 clones, 80% to 95% detected once. This specimen was CD4+ T cells from peripheral blood mononuclear cells, taken before pregnancy. The receptors were sampled from a female donor with multiple sclerosis, enrolled in a pregnancy study.

V gene TRBV6-6 combines with J gene TRBJ2-7; 10 bases align to TRBD1. The CDR3 loop spans 15 amino acids. V gave up 6 bases and J gave up 12 bases; unmatched junction bases: 17. The germline gives CDR1 MNHNY, CDR2 SVGAGI (reference sequence). The CDR3 spells CASSRDRGLSGAWYF. The CDR3 DNA reads as TGTGCCAGCAGCAGGGACAGGGGCCTGTCAGGGGCGTGGTACTTC.

This chain links TRBV6-1 with TRBJ2-5; weak D call: TRBD2 (5 bases). Germline CDR1 and CDR2: MNHNS and SASEGT. The CDR3 length is 14 residues. Between the trimmed V and J ends, which lost 1 base and 10 bases, there was a span of 16 bases. The CDR3 loop is CASSEERLASHQYF. The CDR3 DNA is TGTGCCAGCAGTGAAGAGAGGCTAGCATCTCACCAGTACTTC.

The count of this clone is one. The V and J genes are TRBV7-8 and TRBJ2-3; 7 nucleotides line up with TRBD2. Per germline, CDR1 SGHVS and CDR2 FQNEAQ. The trim removed 5 bases at V and 2 bases at J, leaving 7 bases unmatched. The CDR3 is 15 residues long. The CDR3 DNA is TGTGCCAGCAGCCCCCTAGCGGTTAACACAGATACGCAGTATTTT. Residues: CASSPLAVNTDTQYF.

The rearrangement joins TRBV7-2 to TRBJ1-1; 7 bases align to TRBD1. V was pared by 5 bases and J by 5 bases, with 5 bases of the junction left unmatched. This CDR3 has 13 amino acids. From germline, CDR1 is SGHTA and CDR2 FQGNSA. The CDR3 here is CASSQGQPTEAFF. The CDR3 coding sequence is TGTGCCAGCAGCCAGGGACAGCCGACTGAAGCTTTCTTT.

V and J are TRBV9 and TRBJ1-5; 7 bases fit TRBD1. The V and J ends lost 0 bases and 7 bases, in that order; junction bases with no gene match: 4. The CDR3 is 14 residues long. Germline loops: CDR1 SGDLS, CDR2 YYNGEE. The CDR3 nucleotides are TGTGCCAGCAGCGTAGGGGCAGGGGGGCAGCCCCAGCATTTT. It yields the protein CASSVGAGGQPQHF. Using reference TRBV9 and TRBJ1-5 for the parts outside the CDR3, the full variable domain is DSGVTQTPKHLITATGQRVTLRCSPRSGDLSVYWYQQSLDQGLQFLIQYYNGEERAKGNILERFSAQQFPDLHSELNLSSLELGDSALYFCASSVGAGGQPQHFGDGTRLSIL.

The chain links TRBV11-3 to TRBJ2-5; 7 nucleotides line up with TRBD2. Germline lookup yields CDR1 SGHNT and CDR2 YENEEA. Trimming at V came to 4 bases and at J to 4 bases, leaving 9 bases not matched to a gene. The CDR3 runs to 15 residues. As DNA, the CDR3 is TGTGCCAGCAGCTCCGACGGCGGGGGAATAGAGACCCAGTACTTC. As protein: CASSSDGGGIETQYF.

The rearrangement uses TRBV7-3 and TRBJ2-3, with TRBD2 matching 10 bases. Germline values: CDR1 SGHTA, CDR2 FQGTGA. After removal of 5 bases from V and 1 base from J, the junction contained 6 bases not matched to a gene. CDR3 length equals 16 residues. This CDR3 is CASSPLAGGGTDTQYF. In DNA, the CDR3 is TGTGCCAGCAGCCCATTAGCGGGAGGTGGCACAGATACGCAGTATTTT.

V and J are TRBV2 and TRBJ2-7; the match to TRBD2 covers 9 bases. The CDR3 runs to 15 residues. The ends lost 7 bases at V and 1 base at J; junction bases unmatched: 8. Per the germline V gene, CDR1 is SNHLY and CDR2 is FYNNEI. The CDR3 spells CASMARLAGSYEQYF. In DNA, the CDR3 is TGTGCCAGCATGGCGCGGCTAGCGGGATCCTACGAGCAGTACTTC.

This clone came up once. The chain is built from TRBV5-4 and TRBJ2-1; 12 bases match TRBD2. Germline V gene data show CDR1 as SGHNT and CDR2 as YYREEE (reference sequence). The CDR3 runs 17 residues. V trimming: 5 bases; J trimming: 8 bases; junction bases outside the gene matches: 14. CDR3 coding DNA: TGTGCCAGCAGTCGCCCGACCGGGACTAGCGGGTCTGATGAGCAGTTCTTC. Translating it yields CASSRPTGTSGSDEQFF.

The chain couples TRBV19 to TRBJ2-7, with 8 bases matching TRBD1. Germline loops: CDR1 LNHDA, CDR2 SQIVND (reference sequence). Trimming cost V 3 bases and J 0 bases; bases outside gene matches: 13. This CDR3 is 18 amino acids long. CDR3 sequence: CASSIRTGSRGSSYEQYF. The CDR3 region has the DNA TGTGCCAGTAGTATCAGGACAGGGTCGAGAGGGAGCTCCTACGAGCAGTACTTC.